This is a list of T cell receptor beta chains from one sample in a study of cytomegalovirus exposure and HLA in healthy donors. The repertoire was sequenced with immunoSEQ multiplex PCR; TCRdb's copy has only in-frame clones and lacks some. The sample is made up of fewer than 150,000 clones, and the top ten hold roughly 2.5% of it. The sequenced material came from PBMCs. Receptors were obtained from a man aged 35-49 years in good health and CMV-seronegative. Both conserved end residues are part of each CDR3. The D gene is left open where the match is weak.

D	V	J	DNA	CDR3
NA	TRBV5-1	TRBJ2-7	TGCGCCAGCAGCCCACCCGGGAACGAGCAGTACTTC	CASSPPGNEQYF
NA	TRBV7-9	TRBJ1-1	TGTGCCAGCAGCTTAGTGATGGGGGGGTACGGTCTTCCGAGAAAAGCTTTCTTT	CASSLVMGGYGLPRKAFF
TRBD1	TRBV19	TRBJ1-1	TGTGCCAGTAGTGACCGGGACAGAAGGAACACTGAAGCTTTCTTT	CASSDRDRRNTEAFF
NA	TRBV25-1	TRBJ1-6	TGTGCCAGCCGCAGTTGGCCAGATAATTCACCCCTCCACTTT	CASRSWPDNSPLHF
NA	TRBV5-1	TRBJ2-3	TGCGCCAGCAGCTTCGACAGGTCCGGCGCGTATACGCAGTATTTT	CASSFDRSGAYTQYF
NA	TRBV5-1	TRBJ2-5	TGCGCCAGCAGCAGAGCCGACAGTAATTATGGAGAGACCCAGTACTTC	CASSRADSNYGETQYF
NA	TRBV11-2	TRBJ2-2	TGTGCCAGCAGCTCTGTCCTCGGGGAGCTGTTTTTT	CASSSVLGELFF
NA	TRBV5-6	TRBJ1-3	TGTGCCAGCAGCTTGGTAATCTCTGGAAACACCATATATTTT	CASSLVISGNTIYF
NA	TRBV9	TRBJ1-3	TGTGCCAGCAGCGTAGAAAGGGGCCACACCATATATTTT	CASSVERGHTIYF
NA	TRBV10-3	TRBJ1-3	TGTGCCATCAGTGCTAACAGGCTCTCTGGAAACACCATATATTTT	CAISANRLSGNTIYF
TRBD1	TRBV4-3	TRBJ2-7	TGCGCCAGCAGCCAAGAGGGACAGGACCTCTACGAGCAGTACTTC	CASSQEGQDLYEQYF
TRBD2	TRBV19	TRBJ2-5	TGTGCCAGTAGTATTGGCGGGGGGCCCCAAGAGACCCAGTACTTC	CASSIGGGPQETQYF
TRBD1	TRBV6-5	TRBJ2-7	TGTGCCAGCAGTTACATCGGGACAGAAGCCTACGAGCAGTACTTC	CASSYIGTEAYEQYF
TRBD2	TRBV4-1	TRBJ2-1	TGCGCCAGCAGCCAAGTAGCGGGCTGGCGGGTGCAGTTCTTC	CASSQVAGWRVQFF
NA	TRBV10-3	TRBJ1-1	TGTGCCATCAGTGACAGGGTGACTGAAGCTTTCTTT	CAISDRVTEAFF
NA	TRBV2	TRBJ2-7	TGTGCCAGCAGTGAAAGGGTAGCGGCCCTAAGGAGAGAGCAGTACTTC	CASSERVAALRREQYF